This paragraph covers one TCR beta chain sequence. This sample stems from a study of cytomegalovirus exposure and HLA in healthy donors. The CDR3 extends over 13 amino acids. Germline CDR1 LNHNV, CDR2 YYDKDF (reference sequence). V was clipped by 4 bases and J by 3 bases, with 10 bases between them. The protocol was immunoSEQ multiplex PCR, while the TCRdb copy is restricted to in-frame clones and leaves out a portion. The table records some 130,000 clones, almost 85% of them present only once. The clonotype comes from a man aged 25-45 years in good health and CMV-seropositive. This rearrangement joins TRBV15 to TRBJ2-7, with a tentative D call TRBD2 (5 bases). Material: PBMCs. CDR3 region: CATSTGIDYEQYF. CDR3 sequence (DNA): TGTGCCACCAGCACCGGGATCGACTACGAGCAGTACTTC.